Described below is a single TCR beta chain sequence and its context. No antigen is known for it. This entry comes from a study of Ad26.COV2.S vaccination and SARS-CoV-2 variants. For the study at large: Doses of Ad26.COV2.S were injected into muscle once or twice, 56 days apart.

Whole-study results and caveats: Substantial post-vaccination breadth of spike-specific CD8+ and CD4+ T cell responses was reported.

The method was immunoSEQ multiplex PCR; TCRdb's version includes in-frame clones alone and lacks a portion of them. The table shows roughly 400,000 clones, with 80% to 95% occurring only once. Treatment denoted: roughly 19 received Ad26.COV2.S at low or high dose, single or two shots; about 5 received placebo; per-sample allocation not given. Sampling took place 63 days after the first vaccine or placebo injection. CDR1 SGHTA and CDR2 FQGNSA come from the germline V gene. V was pared by 5 bases and J by 0 bases, with 13 bases between. The CDR3 runs 15 residues. The chain links TRBV7-2 to TRBJ2-5; a possible D gene is TRBD2 (6 bases). The clonotype originates from a person between 18 and 59 years old who received the Ad26.COV2.S COVID-19 vaccine or a placebo. This material consisted of peripheral blood, taken in a trial of Ad26.COV2.S vaccine versus placebo. The CDR3 DNA sequence: TGTGCCAGCAGCCCATCCCGGGGGAACCAAGAGACCCAGTACTTC. Its protein product is CASSPSRGNQETQYF. Supplemented by reference TRBV7-2 and TRBJ2-5, the full variable domain reads GAGVSQSPSNKVTEKGKDVELRCDPISGHTALYWYRQSLGQGLEFLIYFQGNSAPDKSGLPSDRFSAERTGGSVSTLTIQRTQQEDSAVYLCASSPSRGNQETQYFGPGTRLLVL.